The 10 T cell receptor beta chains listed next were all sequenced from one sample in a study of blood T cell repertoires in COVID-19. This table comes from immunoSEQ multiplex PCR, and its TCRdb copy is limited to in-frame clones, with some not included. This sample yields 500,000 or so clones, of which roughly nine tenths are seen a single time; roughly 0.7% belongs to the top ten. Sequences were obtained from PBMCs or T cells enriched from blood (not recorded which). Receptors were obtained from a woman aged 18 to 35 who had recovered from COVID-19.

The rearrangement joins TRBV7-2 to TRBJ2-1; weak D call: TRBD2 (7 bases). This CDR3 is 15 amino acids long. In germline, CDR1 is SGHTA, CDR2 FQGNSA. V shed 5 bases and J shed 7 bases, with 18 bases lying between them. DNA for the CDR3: TGTGCCAGCAGCCCATTCGGGGGGAGGGGGAATGAGCAGTTCTTC. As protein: CASSPFGGRGNEQFF.

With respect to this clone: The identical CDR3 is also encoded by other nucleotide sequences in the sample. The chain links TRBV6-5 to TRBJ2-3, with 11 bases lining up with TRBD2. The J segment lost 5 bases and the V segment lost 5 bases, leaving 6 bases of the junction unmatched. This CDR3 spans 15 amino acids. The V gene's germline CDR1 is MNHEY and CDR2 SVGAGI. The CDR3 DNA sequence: TGTGCCAGCAGTAGGCTAGCGGGGGGTGGAGATACGCAGTATTTT. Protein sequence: CASSRLAGGGDTQYF.

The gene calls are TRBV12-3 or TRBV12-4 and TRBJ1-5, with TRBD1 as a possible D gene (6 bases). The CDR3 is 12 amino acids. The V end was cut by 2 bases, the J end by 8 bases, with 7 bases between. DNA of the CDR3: TGTGCCAGCAGTTTATCAGGGGAGCCCCAGCATTTT. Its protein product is CASSLSGEPQHF.

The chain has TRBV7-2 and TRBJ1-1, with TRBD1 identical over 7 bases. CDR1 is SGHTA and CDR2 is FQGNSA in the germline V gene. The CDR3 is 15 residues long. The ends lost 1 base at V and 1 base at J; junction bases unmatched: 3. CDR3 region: CASSLVRTGNTEAFF. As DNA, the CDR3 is TGTGCCAGCAGCTTAGTTAGGACAGGGAACACTGAAGCTTTCTTT.

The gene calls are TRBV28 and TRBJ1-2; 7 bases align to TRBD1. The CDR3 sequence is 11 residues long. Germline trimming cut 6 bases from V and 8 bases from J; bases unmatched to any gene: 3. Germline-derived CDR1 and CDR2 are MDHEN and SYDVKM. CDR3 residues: CASSQGDGYTF. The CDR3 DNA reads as TGTGCCAGCAGCCAGGGGGACGGCTACACCTTC.

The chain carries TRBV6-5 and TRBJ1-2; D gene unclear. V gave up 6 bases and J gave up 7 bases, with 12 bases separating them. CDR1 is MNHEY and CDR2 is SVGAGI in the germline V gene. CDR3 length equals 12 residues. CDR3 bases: TGTGCCAGCAGACCGACATTTGCTGGCTACACCTTC. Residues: CASRPTFAGYTF.

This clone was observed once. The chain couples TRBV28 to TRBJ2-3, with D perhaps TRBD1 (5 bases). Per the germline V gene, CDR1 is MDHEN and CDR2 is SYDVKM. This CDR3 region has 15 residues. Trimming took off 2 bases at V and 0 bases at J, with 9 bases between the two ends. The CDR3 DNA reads TGTGCCAGCAGTTTAGCAGGGATTAGCACAGATACGCAGTATTTT. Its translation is CASSLAGISTDTQYF.

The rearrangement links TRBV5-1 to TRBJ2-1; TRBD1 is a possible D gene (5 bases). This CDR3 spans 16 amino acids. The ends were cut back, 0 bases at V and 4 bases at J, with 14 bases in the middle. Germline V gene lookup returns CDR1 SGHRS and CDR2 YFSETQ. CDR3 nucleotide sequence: TGCGCCAGCAGCTTGGCCGGGCAGGGTGGGTACAATGAGCAGTTCTTC. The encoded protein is CASSLAGQGGYNEQFF.

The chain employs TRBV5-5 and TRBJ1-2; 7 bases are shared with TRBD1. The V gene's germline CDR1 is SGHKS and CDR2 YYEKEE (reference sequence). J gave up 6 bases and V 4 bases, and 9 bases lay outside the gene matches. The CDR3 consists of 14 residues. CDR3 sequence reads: CASSPIQGTDGYTF. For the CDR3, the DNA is TGTGCCAGCAGCCCGATACAGGGGACGGATGGCTACACCTTC.

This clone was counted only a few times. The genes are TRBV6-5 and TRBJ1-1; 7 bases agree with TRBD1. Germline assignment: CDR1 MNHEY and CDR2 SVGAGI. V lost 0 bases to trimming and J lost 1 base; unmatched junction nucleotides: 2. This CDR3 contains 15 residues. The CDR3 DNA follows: TGTGCCAGCAGTTACTCGGACAGGTCGAACACTGAAGCTTTCTTT. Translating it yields CASSYSDRSNTEAFF.